The rows below give T cell receptor beta chains drawn from one sample of a study of T cell repertoires in cytomegalovirus infection. TCRdb reprocessed the reads via MiXCR and lists one record per CDR3 protein. This table holds 450,000 to 600,000 distinct CDR3 sequences, roughly a third found once. These receptors' targets are unknown. The sample was cultured PBMCs, taken from culture after CMV antigen stimulation. These receptors were taken from a human donor in good health (CMV status not recorded). Some clones in this sample may be carry-over from other donors' samples. The CDR3 runs from the conserved cysteine through the conserved F or W. The D gene is left open where the match is weak. Clone size appears in some rows only: once, few, many, or a class for an expanded clone.

v_call: TRBV6-6; j_call: TRBJ2-7; d_call: .; clone_size: .; cdr3_nt: TGTGCCAGCAGTTACTCGAGTGGGAACGACTACGAGCAGTACTTC; cdr3_aa: CASSYSSGNDYEQYF
v_call: TRBV4-3; j_call: TRBJ2-2; d_call: .; clone_size: .; cdr3_nt: TGCGCCAGCAGCCAAGATCGACAGAACACCGGGGAGCTGTTTTTT; cdr3_aa: CASSQDRQNTGELFF
v_call: TRBV6-5; j_call: TRBJ1-5; d_call: TRBD1; clone_size: .; cdr3_nt: TGTGCCAGCAGTACCCGGGACAGGGTCCAGCCCCAGCATTTT; cdr3_aa: CASSTRDRVQPQHF
v_call: TRBV30; j_call: TRBJ1-5; d_call: .; clone_size: few; cdr3_nt: TGTGCCTGGAGTGTGGGGGGCGTCGGCAATCAGCCCCAGCATTTT; cdr3_aa: CAWSVGGVGNQPQHF
v_call: TRBV12-3/TRBV12-4; j_call: TRBJ2-1; d_call: .; clone_size: .; cdr3_nt: TGTGCCAGCAGCGCGTATGGACCCGGCGGTACTTACAATGAGCAGTTCTTC; cdr3_aa: CASSAYGPGGTYNEQFF
v_call: TRBV10-3; j_call: TRBJ1-6; d_call: .; clone_size: few; cdr3_nt: TGTGCCATCAGTGAGTCTGCTGGGGCCAGCTCCTATAATTCACCCCTCCACTTT; cdr3_aa: CAISESAGASSYNSPLHF
v_call: TRBV28; j_call: TRBJ1-2; d_call: .; clone_size: .; cdr3_nt: TGTGCCAGCAGTTTATTTACAGCTAACTATGGCTACACCTTC; cdr3_aa: CASSLFTANYGYTF
v_call: TRBV7-2; j_call: TRBJ1-2; d_call: TRBD1; clone_size: few; cdr3_nt: TGTGCCAGCAGCTTTCTCCGGGACAGGCTCCCCGGCTACACCTTC; cdr3_aa: CASSFLRDRLPGYTF
v_call: TRBV6-1; j_call: TRBJ2-7; d_call: .; clone_size: .; cdr3_nt: TGTGCCAGCAGTCGAAGAGGCGGGGGCGCCTACGAGCAGTACTTC; cdr3_aa: CASSRRGGGAYEQYF
v_call: TRBV19; j_call: TRBJ2-1; d_call: TRBD1; clone_size: .; cdr3_nt: TGTGCCATCCGGGGGCCGGGACAGGGTTACAATGAGCAGTTCTTC; cdr3_aa: CAIRGPGQGYNEQFF
v_call: TRBV7-2; j_call: TRBJ1-2; d_call: TRBD1; clone_size: .; cdr3_nt: TGTGCCAGCAGCCTCCACTTGGGACAGGGGTCGGGGGGCTACACCTTC; cdr3_aa: CASSLHLGQGSGGYTF
v_call: TRBV20-1; j_call: TRBJ2-1; d_call: .; clone_size: .; cdr3_nt: TGCAGTGCTATTCAGGTTTTAACGGGTGAGCAGTTCTTC; cdr3_aa: CSAIQVLTGEQFF
v_call: TRBV12-3/TRBV12-4; j_call: TRBJ1-2; d_call: .; clone_size: .; cdr3_nt: TGTGCCAGCAGTTTCACGTACAGAAGGGGTAATGGCTACACCTTC; cdr3_aa: CASSFTYRRGNGYTF
v_call: TRBV29-1; j_call: TRBJ2-2; d_call: TRBD2; clone_size: .; cdr3_nt: TGCAGCGTTGGTAGCGGGAGTGTTAACACCGGGGAGCTGTTTTTT; cdr3_aa: CSVGSGSVNTGELFF
v_call: TRBV7-9; j_call: TRBJ2-2; d_call: TRBD2; clone_size: few; cdr3_nt: TGTGCCAGCAGCTTCCCCCGGGACTACGGGGAGCTGTTTTTT; cdr3_aa: CASSFPRDYGELFF
v_call: TRBV7-9; j_call: TRBJ2-7; d_call: .; clone_size: many; cdr3_nt: TGTGCCAGTCTGGACAGCGCCTCCTACGAGCAGTACTTC; cdr3_aa: CASLDSASYEQYF
v_call: TRBV12-3/TRBV12-4; j_call: TRBJ2-1; d_call: .; clone_size: .; cdr3_nt: TGTGCCAGCAGTTTCCCGACCGGGACGTCCACCGAGCAGTTCTTC; cdr3_aa: CASSFPTGTSTEQFF
v_call: TRBV7-6; j_call: TRBJ2-2; d_call: TRBD1; clone_size: many; cdr3_nt: TGTGCCAGCAGCCTCCGGGGTTTCAGGGGGACGAACACCGGGGAGCTGTTTTTT; cdr3_aa: CASSLRGFRGTNTGELFF
v_call: TRBV11-3; j_call: TRBJ2-3; d_call: .; clone_size: few; cdr3_nt: TGTGCCAGCAGCTTAGATCTCCGAACCAATACGCAGTATTTT; cdr3_aa: CASSLDLRTNTQYF
v_call: TRBV7-2; j_call: TRBJ1-4; d_call: .; clone_size: .; cdr3_nt: TGTGCCAGCACTCTTAGGGGTAGTGAAAAACTGTTTTTT; cdr3_aa: CASTLRGSEKLFF
v_call: TRBV6-1; j_call: TRBJ2-3; d_call: .; clone_size: .; cdr3_nt: TGTGCCAGCAGTTATAACCCCGGCGGGAAGGATACGCAGTATTTT; cdr3_aa: CASSYNPGGKDTQYF
v_call: TRBV28; j_call: TRBJ2-7; d_call: TRBD2; clone_size: .; cdr3_nt: TGTGCCAGCAGTTTAACGGCTAGCGGGGCCTACGAGCAGTACTTC; cdr3_aa: CASSLTASGAYEQYF
v_call: TRBV7-2; j_call: TRBJ1-2; d_call: TRBD1; clone_size: many; cdr3_nt: TGTGCCAGCAGCCCGGGACAGAGTAACTATGGCTACACCTTC; cdr3_aa: CASSPGQSNYGYTF
v_call: TRBV6-1; j_call: TRBJ1-5; d_call: .; clone_size: .; cdr3_nt: TGTGCCAGCAGGAAATCGTCGTCGGGGCAGGGAAATCAGCCCCAGCATTTT; cdr3_aa: CASRKSSSGQGNQPQHF
v_call: TRBV11-3; j_call: TRBJ2-1; d_call: .; clone_size: .; cdr3_nt: TGTGCCAGCAGCTTAAGTGTACTAGCCTACAATGAGCAGTTCTTC; cdr3_aa: CASSLSVLAYNEQFF
v_call: TRBV7-9; j_call: TRBJ2-3; d_call: TRBD2; clone_size: .; cdr3_nt: TGTGCCAGCAGTATAAGTCGGTTAGCGGGCCCCAAAGGCCCAGATACGCAGTATTTT; cdr3_aa: CASSISRLAGPKGPDTQYF
v_call: TRBV7-2; j_call: TRBJ1-6; d_call: TRBD1; clone_size: .; cdr3_nt: TGTGCCAGCAGCTTAGATCCAGGGGGCGGGAGTTCACCCCTCCACTTT; cdr3_aa: CASSLDPGGGSSPLHF
v_call: TRBV7-3; j_call: TRBJ2-1; d_call: .; clone_size: .; cdr3_nt: TGTACCAGCAGCTTACGGTCCAGTCCCTCCTACAATGAGCAGTTCTTC; cdr3_aa: CTSSLRSSPSYNEQFF
v_call: TRBV5-1; j_call: TRBJ2-1; d_call: .; clone_size: .; cdr3_nt: TGCGCCAGCAGCTTGAGAGGGGATGGGGAGCAGTTCTTC; cdr3_aa: CASSLRGDGEQFF
v_call: TRBV20-1; j_call: TRBJ2-1; d_call: TRBD2; clone_size: .; cdr3_nt: TGCAGTGCTAAGGGGACTAGCGGGAGTAGTGAGCAGTTCTTC; cdr3_aa: CSAKGTSGSSEQFF
v_call: TRBV30; j_call: TRBJ2-5; d_call: .; clone_size: .; cdr3_nt: TGTGCCTGGAGTGCCCAGGGGTGGGAAGAGACCCAGTACTTC; cdr3_aa: CAWSAQGWEETQYF
v_call: TRBV19; j_call: TRBJ1-1; d_call: TRBD1; clone_size: .; cdr3_nt: TGTGCCAGTAGTATCCGGGGACAGGGGGCTGAAGCTTTCTTT; cdr3_aa: CASSIRGQGAEAFF
v_call: TRBV2; j_call: TRBJ2-1; d_call: .; clone_size: .; cdr3_nt: TGTGCCAGCAGTCTACGAGGCGTAGGTGCCGGACGAAGGGACAATGAGCAGTTCTTC; cdr3_aa: CASSLRGVGAGRRDNEQFF
v_call: TRBV10-3; j_call: TRBJ2-3; d_call: .; clone_size: .; cdr3_nt: TGTGCCATCAGTGTAACTAGCCTCCCCACAGATACGCAGTATTTT; cdr3_aa: CAISVTSLPTDTQYF